Listed below are T cell receptor beta chains from one sample, sequenced in a study of OX40 agonist ivuxolimab in advanced cancers. Profiling relied on immunoSEQ multiplex PCR, and the TCRdb table lists in-frame clones only, not all of them. The data hold tens of thousands of clones, with about 86% observed a single time. This specimen was CD4+ or CD8+ T cells sorted from blood, taken in a trial of the OX40 agonist ivuxolimab. Receptors originate from an adult with an advanced solid tumor such as melanoma, head and neck, liver or kidney cancer. Both conserved end residues are part of each CDR3. D genes are given only for firm matches. Size tells how often a clone was seen (once, few, many) or the class of an expanded clone, and some rows leave it out.

V gene: TRBV5-4; D gene: -; clone size: -; J gene: TRBJ1-3; CDR3 DNA: TGTGCCAGCAGCTTGGGTGGGTTTAACACCATATATTTT; CDR3 protein: CASSLGGFNTIYF
V gene: TRBV19; D gene: TRBD1; clone size: -; J gene: TRBJ1-2; CDR3 DNA: TGTGCCAGTAGTGCCTGGGACAGACCCTGGTCTAGCTACACCTTC; CDR3 protein: CASSAWDRPWSSYTF
V gene: TRBV7-2; D gene: TRBD1; clone size: few; J gene: TRBJ1-2; CDR3 DNA: TGTGCCAGCAGCTTGGGACAGAATAACTATGGCTACACCTTC; CDR3 protein: CASSLGQNNYGYTF
V gene: TRBV30; D gene: -; clone size: -; J gene: TRBJ1-1; CDR3 DNA: TGTGCCTGGAGTGTAGACATAGACACTGAAGCTTTCTTT; CDR3 protein: CAWSVDIDTEAFF
V gene: TRBV28; D gene: -; clone size: -; J gene: TRBJ1-6; CDR3 DNA: TGTGCCAGCAAGCAGGGCCATAATTCACCCCTCCACTTT; CDR3 protein: CASKQGHNSPLHF
V gene: TRBV7-2; D gene: TRBD2; clone size: -; J gene: TRBJ2-5; CDR3 DNA: TGTGCCAGCAGCCAGACTAGCGGGTTCGGTATCCAGACCCAGTACTTC; CDR3 protein: CASSQTSGFGIQTQYF
V gene: TRBV2; D gene: -; clone size: -; J gene: TRBJ2-1; CDR3 DNA: TGTGCCAGCAGTGCCGGGACACGGACTTCAGATGAGCAGTTCTTC; CDR3 protein: CASSAGTRTSDEQFF
V gene: TRBV6-1; D gene: -; clone size: -; J gene: TRBJ2-4; CDR3 DNA: TGTGCCAGCAGGGGACTGGGGATAGTAAACATTCAGTACTTC; CDR3 protein: CASRGLGIVNIQYF
V gene: TRBV4-3; D gene: -; clone size: -; J gene: TRBJ1-1; CDR3 DNA: TGCGCCAGCAGCCAAGGTGACCAGGGACTCGGGGGAGCTTTCTTT; CDR3 protein: CASSQGDQGLGGAFF
V gene: TRBV7-3; D gene: TRBD2; clone size: -; J gene: TRBJ2-3; CDR3 DNA: TGTGCCAGCAGCACCCAGGAGCGGGGGCACCACACAGATACGCAGTATTTT; CDR3 protein: CASSTQERGHHTDTQYF
V gene: TRBV27; D gene: -; clone size: once; J gene: TRBJ2-3; CDR3 DNA: TGTGCCAGCAGTGGGGCAGATACGCAGTATTTT; CDR3 protein: CASSGADTQYF
V gene: TRBV7-2; D gene: -; clone size: -; J gene: TRBJ1-3; CDR3 DNA: TGTGCCAGCAGCTTAGGGGCTTCCAACTCTGGAAACACCATATATTTT; CDR3 protein: CASSLGASNSGNTIYF
V gene: TRBV2; D gene: -; clone size: -; J gene: TRBJ1-5; CDR3 DNA: TGTGCCAGCAGTGCGCGGTCAGGGGGCAATCAGCCCCAGCATTTT; CDR3 protein: CASSARSGGNQPQHF
V gene: TRBV5-1; D gene: -; clone size: -; J gene: TRBJ1-2; CDR3 DNA: TGCGCCAGCAGCTTGGAAGCACAGGGCTCTGGCTACACCTTC; CDR3 protein: CASSLEAQGSGYTF
V gene: TRBV4-1; D gene: TRBD1; clone size: -; J gene: TRBJ1-4; CDR3 DNA: TGCGCCAGCAGCCCGGACAGGGAAGGGGACCTCGGTGAAAAACTGTTTTTT; CDR3 protein: CASSPDREGDLGEKLFF
V gene: TRBV10-1; D gene: -; clone size: -; J gene: TRBJ2-3; CDR3 DNA: TGCGCCAGCAGCAGACTTAGTGGCCGCGGGGATACGCAGTATTTT; CDR3 protein: CASSRLSGRGDTQYF
V gene: TRBV2; D gene: -; clone size: once; J gene: TRBJ2-7; CDR3 DNA: TGTGCCAGCAGTGAACCACGGACAGTCTACGAGCGGTACTTC; CDR3 protein: CASSEPRTVYERYF
V gene: TRBV5-6; D gene: TRBD1; clone size: -; J gene: TRBJ2-5; CDR3 DNA: TGTGCCAGCAGCCGGACAGGGACCCAAGAGACCCAGTACTTC; CDR3 protein: CASSRTGTQETQYF
V gene: TRBV4-3; D gene: -; clone size: -; J gene: TRBJ2-7; CDR3 DNA: TGCGCCAGCAGCCAAGACTTGGCCAGCTGGGGCTCCTACGAGCAGTACTTC; CDR3 protein: CASSQDLASWGSYEQYF
V gene: TRBV7-3; D gene: -; clone size: -; J gene: TRBJ2-1; CDR3 DNA: TGTGCCAGCAGCTTAGCGGCAGGAGGGGAGCAGTTCTTC; CDR3 protein: CASSLAAGGEQFF
V gene: TRBV7-3; D gene: TRBD1; clone size: -; J gene: TRBJ1-6; CDR3 DNA: TGTGCCAGCAGCTTAACCGGGACAGGGGTCTCACCCCTCCACTTT; CDR3 protein: CASSLTGTGVSPLHF
V gene: TRBV18; D gene: -; clone size: -; J gene: TRBJ2-6; CDR3 DNA: TGTGCCAGCTCCGAAAACTCTGGGGCCAACGTCCTGACTTTC; CDR3 protein: CASSENSGANVLTF
V gene: TRBV29-1; D gene: -; clone size: -; J gene: TRBJ2-5; CDR3 DNA: TGCAGCGTTGAGGGAGAGACCCAGTACTTC; CDR3 protein: CSVEGETQYF
V gene: TRBV2; D gene: -; clone size: -; J gene: TRBJ1-5; CDR3 DNA: TGTGCCAGCAATGGACACGATAGCAATCAGCCCCAGCATTTT; CDR3 protein: CASNGHDSNQPQHF
V gene: TRBV28; D gene: -; clone size: -; J gene: TRBJ2-5; CDR3 DNA: TGTGCCAGCAGTGACCCGCGACTAGTCAAAGAGACCCAGTACTTC; CDR3 protein: CASSDPRLVKETQYF
V gene: TRBV14; D gene: -; clone size: -; J gene: TRBJ2-7; CDR3 DNA: TGTGCCAGCAGCCGAACCTACGAGCAGTACTTC; CDR3 protein: CASSRTYEQYF
V gene: TRBV2; D gene: -; clone size: -; J gene: TRBJ1-2; CDR3 DNA: TGTGCCAGCAGGGCCCCGACAGGCCTCTATGGCTACACCTTC; CDR3 protein: CASRAPTGLYGYTF
V gene: TRBV30; D gene: -; clone size: -; J gene: TRBJ1-2; CDR3 DNA: TGTGCCTGGAGTGTAACGGTCTATGGCTACACCTTC; CDR3 protein: CAWSVTVYGYTF
V gene: TRBV4-1; D gene: -; clone size: once; J gene: TRBJ1-1; CDR3 DNA: TGCGCCAGCAGCCAAGAAAAGGGGAACCCGGACACTGAAGCTTTCTTT; CDR3 protein: CASSQEKGNPDTEAFF
V gene: TRBV4-2; D gene: -; clone size: -; J gene: TRBJ1-1; CDR3 DNA: TGTGCCAGCAGCCAAGATATGCAAGGGGTTATCACTGAAGCTTTCTTT; CDR3 protein: CASSQDMQGVITEAFF
V gene: TRBV5-4; D gene: -; clone size: once; J gene: TRBJ1-3; CDR3 DNA: TGTGCCAGCAGCTCCGAGAAAGTGAGAGGAAACACCATATATTTT; CDR3 protein: CASSSEKVRGNTIYF
V gene: TRBV5-1; D gene: TRBD1; clone size: -; J gene: TRBJ2-3; CDR3 DNA: TGCGCCAGCAGCATCCAGGGGGATAGGATAACAGATACGCAGTATTTT; CDR3 protein: CASSIQGDRITDTQYF
V gene: TRBV5-5; D gene: TRBD2; clone size: -; J gene: TRBJ2-2; CDR3 DNA: TGTGCCAGCAGAGCCGGCCGAACTAGCGGGAGAGGCGGGGAGCTGTTTTTT; CDR3 protein: CASRAGRTSGRGGELFF
V gene: TRBV29-1; D gene: TRBD1; clone size: -; J gene: TRBJ2-5; CDR3 DNA: TGCAGCGTTGACCCGACAGGGGTGGGAGAGACCCAGTACTTC; CDR3 protein: CSVDPTGVGETQYF
V gene: TRBV29-1; D gene: TRBD1; clone size: once; J gene: TRBJ1-6; CDR3 DNA: TGCAGCGTGACAGGGGACGGAGGGTCACCCCTCCACTTT; CDR3 protein: CSVTGDGGSPLHF
V gene: TRBV9; D gene: -; clone size: -; J gene: TRBJ1-3; CDR3 DNA: TGTGCCAGCAGCGCGTCCCTTGTAGACTCTGGAAACACCATATATTTT; CDR3 protein: CASSASLVDSGNTIYF
V gene: TRBV11-3; D gene: -; clone size: -; J gene: TRBJ2-2; CDR3 DNA: TGTGCCAGCAGCCCCGGGACTTACTCCACCGGGGAGCTGTTTTTT; CDR3 protein: CASSPGTYSTGELFF
V gene: TRBV7-3; D gene: TRBD1; clone size: -; J gene: TRBJ2-1; CDR3 DNA: TGTGCCAGCAGCCGTAGACAGGGGGTTGTAGATGAGCAGTTCTTC; CDR3 protein: CASSRRQGVVDEQFF
V gene: TRBV6-1; D gene: -; clone size: -; J gene: TRBJ1-3; CDR3 DNA: TGTGCCAGCAGTGGAGGGAGGGAGGGGATCGGCCTTTACTCTGGAAACACCATATATTTT; CDR3 protein: CASSGGREGIGLYSGNTIYF
V gene: TRBV7-2; D gene: -; clone size: -; J gene: TRBJ1-3; CDR3 DNA: TGTGCCAGCAGCCCCCGAGGGGACCCGTTCTCTGGAAACACCATATATTTT; CDR3 protein: CASSPRGDPFSGNTIYF
V gene: TRBV12-1; D gene: -; clone size: once; J gene: TRBJ2-2; CDR3 DNA: TGTGCCAGCAGCCCCCGGACAGAATCCGGGGAGCTGTTTTTT; CDR3 protein: CASSPRTESGELFF
V gene: TRBV6-1; D gene: TRBD1; clone size: -; J gene: TRBJ1-2; CDR3 DNA: TGTGCCAGCACGAACGACAGGGACTATGGCTACACCTTC; CDR3 protein: CASTNDRDYGYTF
V gene: TRBV4-1; D gene: -; clone size: -; J gene: TRBJ1-6; CDR3 DNA: TGCGCCAGCAGCCATCAGGGTAGTAGTTCACCCCTCCACTTT; CDR3 protein: CASSHQGSSSPLHF
V gene: TRBV23-1; D gene: -; clone size: -; J gene: TRBJ1-2; CDR3 DNA: TGCGCCAGCAGTCAACAGCCAGGGGTGGGGGGGACGAACTATGGCTACACCTTC; CDR3 protein: CASSQQPGVGGTNYGYTF
V gene: TRBV30; D gene: TRBD1; clone size: -; J gene: TRBJ2-7; CDR3 DNA: TGTGCCTGGAGTTCGACCGGGACAGTGCGTGAGCAGTACTTC; CDR3 protein: CAWSSTGTVREQYF
V gene: TRBV28; D gene: TRBD2; clone size: -; J gene: TRBJ2-3; CDR3 DNA: TGTGCCAGCGGTCGGACTAGCGGGGGGGATGTTACGCAGTATTTT; CDR3 protein: CASGRTSGGDVTQYF
V gene: TRBV7-3; D gene: -; clone size: -; J gene: TRBJ2-2; CDR3 DNA: TGTGCCAGCAGCTTAATCGGGGTTAGGACCGGGGAGCTGTTTTTT; CDR3 protein: CASSLIGVRTGELFF
V gene: TRBV5-1; D gene: -; clone size: -; J gene: TRBJ1-6; CDR3 DNA: TGCGCCAGCAGCACGGACAGCGGACCCCTCCACTTT; CDR3 protein: CASSTDSGPLHF